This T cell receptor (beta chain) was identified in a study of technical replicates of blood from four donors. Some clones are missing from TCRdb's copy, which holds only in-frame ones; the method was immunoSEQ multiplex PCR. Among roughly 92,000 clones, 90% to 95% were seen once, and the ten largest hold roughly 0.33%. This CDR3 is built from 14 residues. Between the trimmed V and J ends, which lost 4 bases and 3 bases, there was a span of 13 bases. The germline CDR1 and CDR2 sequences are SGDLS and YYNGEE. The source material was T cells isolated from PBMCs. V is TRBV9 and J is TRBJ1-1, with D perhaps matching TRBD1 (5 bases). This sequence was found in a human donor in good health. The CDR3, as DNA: TGTGCCAGCAGCAAGGAGGGGACGGACACTGAAGCTTTCTTT. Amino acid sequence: CASSKEGTDTEAFF.